A selection of T cell receptor beta chains follows, all from one sample in a study of cytomegalovirus exposure and HLA in healthy donors. Measured with immunoSEQ multiplex PCR; TCRdb has only the in-frame clones, and not every one. The profile shows approximately 160,000 clones, approximately 73% of them singletons. The material sequenced was PBMCs. The receptors derive from a man aged 50 or older in good health and CMV-seronegative. CDR3s include the opening cysteine and the closing phenylalanine or tryptophan. The order of the fields is D gene, V gene, J gene, CDR3 protein. A D gene is named only where the DNA matches it firmly.

D gene: TRBD1; V gene: TRBV13; J gene: TRBJ1-1; CDR3 protein: CASSSQGIGDPEAFF
D gene: TRBD1; V gene: TRBV11-2; J gene: TRBJ1-2; CDR3 protein: CASSQLRGPLGGYTF
D gene: NA; V gene: TRBV5-4; J gene: TRBJ2-1; CDR3 protein: CATVERTQSNEQFF
D gene: TRBD1; V gene: TRBV27; J gene: TRBJ1-1; CDR3 protein: CASSSVGARGLNTEAFF
D gene: TRBD2; V gene: TRBV5-4; J gene: TRBJ2-3; CDR3 protein: CASSVAAGGRFEGQYF
D gene: NA; V gene: TRBV5-4; J gene: TRBJ1-5; CDR3 protein: CASSLDGVTSNQPQHF
D gene: TRBD1; V gene: TRBV2; J gene: TRBJ1-5; CDR3 protein: CASSGTGGEGQPQHF
D gene: NA; V gene: TRBV6-6; J gene: TRBJ2-5; CDR3 protein: CASSRRDFQETQYF
D gene: NA; V gene: TRBV6-1; J gene: TRBJ2-7; CDR3 protein: CASSEYGHQSSYEQYF
D gene: NA; V gene: TRBV6-5; J gene: TRBJ2-3; CDR3 protein: CASTRDSSANTQYF
D gene: TRBD2; V gene: TRBV6-1; J gene: TRBJ2-2; CDR3 protein: CASSELPSSGSYTGELFF
D gene: TRBD2; V gene: TRBV9; J gene: TRBJ2-1; CDR3 protein: CASSVPGLAGVNEQFF
D gene: NA; V gene: TRBV4-3; J gene: TRBJ1-4; CDR3 protein: CASSPYGGPLGEKLFF
D gene: NA; V gene: TRBV5-4; J gene: TRBJ2-5; CDR3 protein: CASSLVPGGGYETQYF
D gene: TRBD2; V gene: TRBV6-1; J gene: TRBJ2-4; CDR3 protein: CASSEPLAGHQYF
D gene: NA; V gene: TRBV27; J gene: TRBJ1-3; CDR3 protein: CASRDLQGPKGNTIYF
D gene: NA; V gene: TRBV2; J gene: TRBJ1-1; CDR3 protein: CASSEAYGLYTEAFF
D gene: TRBD1; V gene: TRBV7-2; J gene: TRBJ1-1; CDR3 protein: CASSLAMFSGGMNTEAFF
D gene: TRBD1; V gene: TRBV7-6; J gene: TRBJ2-1; CDR3 protein: CASSSGQDNNEQFF
D gene: NA; V gene: TRBV21-1; J gene: TRBJ2-7; CDR3 protein: CASSKVKGGNEQYF
D gene: TRBD1; V gene: TRBV28; J gene: TRBJ1-1; CDR3 protein: CASSLAGTGGTEAFF
D gene: NA; V gene: TRBV7-9; J gene: TRBJ2-6; CDR3 protein: CASSLTDSGANVLTF
D gene: NA; V gene: TRBV7-2; J gene: TRBJ2-7; CDR3 protein: CASSLGGNPYEQYF
D gene: TRBD1; V gene: TRBV29-1; J gene: TRBJ2-7; CDR3 protein: CSAGDSPYEQYF
D gene: NA; V gene: TRBV11-3; J gene: TRBJ2-2; CDR3 protein: CASSSSTGELFF
D gene: TRBD2; V gene: TRBV5-1; J gene: TRBJ2-3; CDR3 protein: CASGSGGDADTQYF
D gene: NA; V gene: TRBV6-1; J gene: TRBJ2-7; CDR3 protein: CASSEITVSYEQYF
D gene: TRBD1; V gene: TRBV5-1; J gene: TRBJ1-4; CDR3 protein: CASSMGTGEYEKLFF
D gene: TRBD1; V gene: TRBV29-1; J gene: TRBJ1-2; CDR3 protein: CSVGQGRGYTF
D gene: TRBD1; V gene: TRBV29-1; J gene: TRBJ2-7; CDR3 protein: CSVEGTGVREQYF
D gene: NA; V gene: TRBV25-1; J gene: TRBJ1-2; CDR3 protein: CASSPVGGLDYGYTF
D gene: TRBD1; V gene: TRBV19; J gene: TRBJ2-2; CDR3 protein: CASRTGQANTGELFF
D gene: TRBD1; V gene: TRBV5-1; J gene: TRBJ2-1; CDR3 protein: CASSSSPGTGIYNEQFF
D gene: NA; V gene: TRBV14; J gene: TRBJ2-3; CDR3 protein: CASSARPFGGARFTDTQYF
D gene: TRBD1; V gene: TRBV18; J gene: TRBJ2-5; CDR3 protein: CASSPPVRTGFTETQYF
D gene: TRBD2; V gene: TRBV7-2; J gene: TRBJ2-2; CDR3 protein: CASSSGTSVGELFF
D gene: TRBD1; V gene: TRBV5-3; J gene: TRBJ1-2; CDR3 protein: CARSSYRTGALYGYTF
D gene: TRBD1; V gene: TRBV19; J gene: TRBJ1-5; CDR3 protein: CASNPDRATQPQHF
D gene: NA; V gene: TRBV5-1; J gene: TRBJ1-2; CDR3 protein: CASSLNSPKDGYTF
D gene: NA; V gene: TRBV7-9; J gene: TRBJ1-1; CDR3 protein: CASRGVGVRTEAFF